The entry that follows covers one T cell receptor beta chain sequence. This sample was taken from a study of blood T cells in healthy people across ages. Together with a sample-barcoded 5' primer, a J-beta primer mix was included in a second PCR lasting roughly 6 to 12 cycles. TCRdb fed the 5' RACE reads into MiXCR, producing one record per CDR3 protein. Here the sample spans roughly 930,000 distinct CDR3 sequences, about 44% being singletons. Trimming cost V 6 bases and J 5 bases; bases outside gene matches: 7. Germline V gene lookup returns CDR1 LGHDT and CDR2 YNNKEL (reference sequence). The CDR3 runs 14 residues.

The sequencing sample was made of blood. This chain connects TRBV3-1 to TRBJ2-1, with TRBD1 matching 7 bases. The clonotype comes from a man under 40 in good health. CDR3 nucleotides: TGTGCCAGCAGTTACGGGACAGCCAACAATGAGCAGTTCTTC. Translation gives CASSYGTANNEQFF.